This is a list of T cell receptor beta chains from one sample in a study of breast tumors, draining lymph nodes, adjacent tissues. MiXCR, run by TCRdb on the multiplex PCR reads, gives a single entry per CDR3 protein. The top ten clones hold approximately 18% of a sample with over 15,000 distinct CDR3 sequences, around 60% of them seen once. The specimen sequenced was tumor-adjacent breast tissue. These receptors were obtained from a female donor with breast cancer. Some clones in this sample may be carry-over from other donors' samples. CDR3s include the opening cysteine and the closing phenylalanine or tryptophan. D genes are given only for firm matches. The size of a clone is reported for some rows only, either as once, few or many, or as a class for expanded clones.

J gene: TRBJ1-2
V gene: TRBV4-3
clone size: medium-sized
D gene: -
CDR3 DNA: TGCGCCAGCAGCCAAGTGGGGGAGGCCTATGGCTACACCTTC
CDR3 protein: CASSQVGEAYGYTF

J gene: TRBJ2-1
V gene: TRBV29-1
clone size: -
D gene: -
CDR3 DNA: TGCAGCGCCGCGGGGTCTATCGGGGAGGATCAGCAGTTCTTC
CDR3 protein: CSAAGSIGEDQQFF

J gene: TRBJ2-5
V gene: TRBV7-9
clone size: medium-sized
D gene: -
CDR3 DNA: TGTGCCAGTCAAGAGGGCCCCGGGACCCAGTACTTC
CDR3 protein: CASQEGPGTQYF

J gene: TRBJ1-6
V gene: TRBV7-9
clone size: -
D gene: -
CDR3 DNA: TGTGCCAGCAGCTTGAGTGTGAACACTGAAGCTGGGGGCAGTGGGTCACCCCTCCACTTT
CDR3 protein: CASSLSVNTEAGGSGSPLHF

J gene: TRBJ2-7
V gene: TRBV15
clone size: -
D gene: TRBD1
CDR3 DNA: TGTGCCACCAGCAGCCTCGGGACAGGGGCTTTCCAAAAAGTCTTC
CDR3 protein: CATSSLGTGAFQKVF

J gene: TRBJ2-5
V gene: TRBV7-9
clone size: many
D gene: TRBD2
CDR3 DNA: TGTGCCAGCAGCCTTCTTCCCGGACTAGCGGTAGGAGAGCCCCAGTACTTC
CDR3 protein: CASSLLPGLAVGEPQYF

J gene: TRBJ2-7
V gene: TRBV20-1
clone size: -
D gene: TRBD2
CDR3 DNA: TGCAGTGCGAAGACTAGCTCAGTCCACGAGCAGTACTTC
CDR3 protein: CSAKTSSVHEQYF

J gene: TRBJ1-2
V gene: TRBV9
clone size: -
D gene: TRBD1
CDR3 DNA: TGTGCCAGCAGCGTAGGGACAGGGTCTAACTATGGCTACACCTTC
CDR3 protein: CASSVGTGSNYGYTF

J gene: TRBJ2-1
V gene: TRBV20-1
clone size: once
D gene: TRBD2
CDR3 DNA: TGCAGTGCTCCCCGGGACTACCAAACATACAATGAGCAGTTCTTC
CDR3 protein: CSAPRDYQTYNEQFF

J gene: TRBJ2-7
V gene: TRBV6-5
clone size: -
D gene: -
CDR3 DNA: TGTGCCAGCAGTTACTCGACCCCAGGGAGCGAGCAGTACTTC
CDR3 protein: CASSYSTPGSEQYF

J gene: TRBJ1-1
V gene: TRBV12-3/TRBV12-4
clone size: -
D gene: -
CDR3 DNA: TGTGCCAGCAGACATCCGGGGGTGAACACTGAGGCTTTCTTT
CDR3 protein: CASRHPGVNTEAFF

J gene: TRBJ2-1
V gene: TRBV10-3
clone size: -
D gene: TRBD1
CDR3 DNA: TGTGCCAGCAGCGCGTCCGGGACAGGGTACTACAATGAGCAGTTCTTC
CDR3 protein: CASSASGTGYYNEQFF

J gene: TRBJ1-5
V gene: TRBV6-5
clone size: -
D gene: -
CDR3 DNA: TGTGCCAGCAGTCGCGGGACACGGAATCAGCCCCAGCATTTT
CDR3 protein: CASSRGTRNQPQHF

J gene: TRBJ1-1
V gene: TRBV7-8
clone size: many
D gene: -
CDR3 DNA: TGTGCCAGCAGCTTACGTTGGATGAACACTGAAGCTTTCTTT
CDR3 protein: CASSLRWMNTEAFF

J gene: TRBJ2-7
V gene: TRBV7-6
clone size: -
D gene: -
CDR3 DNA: TGTGCCAGCAGCCTAGGAGGGGTGGGGCCAAGGGGATTCCACCAGTACTTC
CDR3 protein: CASSLGGVGPRGFHQYF

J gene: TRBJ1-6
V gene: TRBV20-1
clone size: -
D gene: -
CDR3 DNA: TGCAGTGCCGGGACGGGACACTATAATTCACCCCTCCACTTT
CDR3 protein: CSAGTGHYNSPLHF

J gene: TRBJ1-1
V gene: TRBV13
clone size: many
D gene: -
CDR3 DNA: TGTGCCAGCAGCGCAACAGGGCAGACTGAAGCTTTCTTT
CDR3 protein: CASSATGQTEAFF

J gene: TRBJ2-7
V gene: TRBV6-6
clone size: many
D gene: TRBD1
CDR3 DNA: TGTGCCAGCAGTCACCCTGGACAGGGATCCTACGAGCAGTACTTC
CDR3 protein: CASSHPGQGSYEQYF

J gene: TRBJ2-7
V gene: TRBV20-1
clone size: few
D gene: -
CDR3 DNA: TGCAGTGCTCCGACTGGTAACCGTTGGCAGTACTTC
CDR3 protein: CSAPTGNRWQYF

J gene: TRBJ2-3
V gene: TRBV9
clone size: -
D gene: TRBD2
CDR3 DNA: TGTGCCAGCAGCGTCCGGGGGGTTCGCACAGATACGCAGTATTTT
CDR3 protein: CASSVRGVRTDTQYF

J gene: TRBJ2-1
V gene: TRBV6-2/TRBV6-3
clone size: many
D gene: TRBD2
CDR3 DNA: TGTGCCAGCAGTCACTCGATGGCGGGGGATATAGAGCAGTTCTTC
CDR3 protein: CASSHSMAGDIEQFF

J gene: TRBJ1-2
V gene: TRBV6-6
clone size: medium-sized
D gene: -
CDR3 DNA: TGTGCCAGCAGTTACTTGGCCCGAGACTCTAACTATGGCTACACCTTC
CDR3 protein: CASSYLARDSNYGYTF

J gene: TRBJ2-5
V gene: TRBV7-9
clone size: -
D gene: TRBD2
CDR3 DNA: TGTGCCAGCAGCTTGAGGAGCGGGAGTTTATCAGAGACCCAGTACTTC
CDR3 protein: CASSLRSGSLSETQYF

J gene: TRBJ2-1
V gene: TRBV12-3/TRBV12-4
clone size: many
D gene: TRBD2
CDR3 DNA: TGTGCCAGCAGTTTTCCTAGCGGGGGGCAGAATGAGCAGTTCTTC
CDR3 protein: CASSFPSGGQNEQFF

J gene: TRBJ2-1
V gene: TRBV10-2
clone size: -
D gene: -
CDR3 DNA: TGCGCCAGCGTAGAGCGGACCTCCTACAATGAGCAGTTCTTC
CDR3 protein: CASVERTSYNEQFF

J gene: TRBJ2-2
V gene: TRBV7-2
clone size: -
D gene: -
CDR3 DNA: TGTGCCAGCAGCACTGGGGCAACGAACACCGGGGAGCTGTTTTTT
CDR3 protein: CASSTGATNTGELFF

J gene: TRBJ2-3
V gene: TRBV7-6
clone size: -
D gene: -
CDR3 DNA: TGTGCCAGCAGCTTACAGGCTAGCGCGATTGGTACAGATACGCAGTATTTT
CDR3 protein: CASSLQASAIGTDTQYF

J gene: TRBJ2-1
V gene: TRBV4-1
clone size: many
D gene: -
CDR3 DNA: TGCGCCAGCAGCCTGGTCTCAGACAGCCTCTCCTACAATGAGCAGTTCTTC
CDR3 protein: CASSLVSDSLSYNEQFF

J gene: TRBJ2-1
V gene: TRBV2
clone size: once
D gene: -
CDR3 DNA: TGTGCCAGCAGTGATTCGGGGCTACTCAATGAGCAGTTCTTC
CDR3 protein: CASSDSGLLNEQFF

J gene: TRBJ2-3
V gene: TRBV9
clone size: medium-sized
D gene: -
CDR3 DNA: TGTGCCAGCAGCGTAGAAATCCAGAGCACAGATACGCAGTATTTT
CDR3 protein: CASSVEIQSTDTQYF

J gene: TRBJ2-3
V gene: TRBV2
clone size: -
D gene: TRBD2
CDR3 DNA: TGTGCCAGCAGTCCCGGGACTAGGGGGTGGAATACGCAGTATTTT
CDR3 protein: CASSPGTRGWNTQYF

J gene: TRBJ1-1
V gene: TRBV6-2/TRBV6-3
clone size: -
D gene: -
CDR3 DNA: TGTGCCAGCAGTTACTCTTTACCGAACACTGAAGCTTTCTTT
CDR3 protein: CASSYSLPNTEAFF

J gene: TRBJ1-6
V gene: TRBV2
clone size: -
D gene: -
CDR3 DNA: TGTGCCAGCAGTGCCGACCAGGGATATAATTCACCCCTCCACTTT
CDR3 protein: CASSADQGYNSPLHF

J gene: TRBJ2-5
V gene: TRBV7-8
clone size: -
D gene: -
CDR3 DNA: TGTGCCAGCAGCCTAACCCCACTTAGCGGCGGTTACCAACAGACCCAGTACTTC
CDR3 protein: CASSLTPLSGGYQQTQYF

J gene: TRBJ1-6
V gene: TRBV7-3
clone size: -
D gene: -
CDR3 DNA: TGTGCCAGCAGCCCGAAAGGCACCGGGAACACCTATAATTCACCCCTCCACTTT
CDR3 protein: CASSPKGTGNTYNSPLHF

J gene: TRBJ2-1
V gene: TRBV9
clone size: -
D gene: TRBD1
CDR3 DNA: TGTGCCAGCAGTGGGGACAGTTCCTTCAATGAGCAGTTCTTC
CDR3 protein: CASSGDSSFNEQFF

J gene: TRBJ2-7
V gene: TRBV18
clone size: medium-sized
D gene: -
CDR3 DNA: TGTGCCAGCTCACGTTCGGGCCGCAACTCCTACGAGCAGTACTTC
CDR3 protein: CASSRSGRNSYEQYF

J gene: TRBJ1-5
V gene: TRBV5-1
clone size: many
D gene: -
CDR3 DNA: TGCGCCAGCAGCTTGGGGGACACAACTCAGCCCCAGCATTTT
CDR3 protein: CASSLGDTTQPQHF

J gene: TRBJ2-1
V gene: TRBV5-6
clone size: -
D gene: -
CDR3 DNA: TGTGCCAGCAGCCGAAACAGTGAGCAGTTCTTC
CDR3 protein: CASSRNSEQFF

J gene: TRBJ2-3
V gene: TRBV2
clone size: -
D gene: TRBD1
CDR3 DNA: TGTGCCAGCAGTGAGGGACAGTGGGGCACAGATACGCAGTATTTT
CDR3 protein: CASSEGQWGTDTQYF

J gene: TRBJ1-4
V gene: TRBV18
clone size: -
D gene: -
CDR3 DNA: TGTGCCAGCTCACCGGGGCAGAATAATGAAAAACTGTTTTTT
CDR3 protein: CASSPGQNNEKLFF